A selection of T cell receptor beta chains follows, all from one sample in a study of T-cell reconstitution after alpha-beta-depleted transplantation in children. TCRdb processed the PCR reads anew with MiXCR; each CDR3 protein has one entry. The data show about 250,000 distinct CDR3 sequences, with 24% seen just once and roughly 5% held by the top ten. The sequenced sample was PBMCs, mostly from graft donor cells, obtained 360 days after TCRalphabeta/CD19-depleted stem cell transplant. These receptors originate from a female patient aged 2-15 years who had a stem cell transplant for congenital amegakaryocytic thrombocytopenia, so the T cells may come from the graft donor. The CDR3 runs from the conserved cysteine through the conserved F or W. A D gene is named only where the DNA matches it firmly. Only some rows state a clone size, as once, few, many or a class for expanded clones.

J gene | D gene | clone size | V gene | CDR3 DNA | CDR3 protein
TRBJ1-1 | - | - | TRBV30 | TGTGCCTGGAGTCTGGATACCAACACTGAAGCTTTCTTT | CAWSLDTNTEAFF
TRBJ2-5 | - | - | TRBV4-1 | TGCGCCAGCAGCCTCCTACTAATGGGGCGAGAGACCCAGTACTTC | CASSLLLMGRETQYF
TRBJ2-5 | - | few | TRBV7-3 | TGTGCCAGCAGCTTAATTCATCCAGAGACCCAGTACTTC | CASSLIHPETQYF
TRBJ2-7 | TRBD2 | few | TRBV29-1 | TGCAGCGTTGGGGGTAGCGGGACCGCCCCCACCTTC | CSVGGSGTAPTF
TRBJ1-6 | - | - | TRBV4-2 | TGTGCCAGCAGCCCCTTGGGGGGGGTGCTATCGAATTCACCCCTCCACTTT | CASSPLGGVLSNSPLHF
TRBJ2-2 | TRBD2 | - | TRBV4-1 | TGCGCCAGCAGCCATGACCTCAGCGGGACCAACACCGGGGAGCTGTTTTTT | CASSHDLSGTNTGELFF
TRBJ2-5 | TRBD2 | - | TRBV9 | TGTGCCAGCAGCGTAGGATCTAGCGGCATCCAAGAGACCCAGTACTTC | CASSVGSSGIQETQYF
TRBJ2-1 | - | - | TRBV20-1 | TGCAGTGCCACCCACCGGGTTAACAATGAGCAGTTCTTC | CSATHRVNNEQFF
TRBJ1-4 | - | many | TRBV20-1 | TGCAGTGCTCCGCCCGGCGGCCTCAATGAAAAACTGTTTTTT | CSAPPGGLNEKLFF
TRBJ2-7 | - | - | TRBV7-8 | TGTGCCAGCAGCTTAGCTTGGCAGGGGAACAACGAGCAGTACTTC | CASSLAWQGNNEQYF
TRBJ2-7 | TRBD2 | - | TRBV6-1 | TGTGCCAGCAGCCCCGAAAGCGGGAGGGCCTCGGACGAGCAGTACTTC | CASSPESGRASDEQYF
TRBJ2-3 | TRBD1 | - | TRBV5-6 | TGTGCCAGCAGATATGACAGGGGGAGGTCAGATACGCAGTATTTT | CASRYDRGRSDTQYF
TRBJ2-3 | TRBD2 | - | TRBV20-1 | TGCAGTGCTAGAGCAAGACTAGCGGAGTACACAGATACGCAGTATTTT | CSARARLAEYTDTQYF
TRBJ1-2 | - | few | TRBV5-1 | TGCGCCAGCAGTGGTGTAGGCAGGGATACATATGGCTACACCTTC | CASSGVGRDTYGYTF
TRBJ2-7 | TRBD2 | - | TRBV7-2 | TGTGCCAGCAGCTCCCCGGGACTAGCGGGAACCTACGTTCAGTACTTC | CASSSPGLAGTYVQYF